This is a list of T cell receptor beta chains from one sample in a study of blood T cells in healthy people across ages. From the 5' RACE reads, TCRdb called clonotypes with MiXCR, one entry per CDR3 protein. This sample has 950,000 to 1,200,000 distinct CDR3 sequences; 30% to 40% occur once, and the top ten carry roughly 14%. Sample: blood. The origin of the receptors is a man between 18 and 35 years old in good health. The CDR3 runs from the conserved cysteine through the conserved F or W. A D gene is named only where the DNA matches it firmly. Not all rows give a size; the values are once, few, many and, for expanded clones, a class.

v_call	cdr3_length	j_call	d_call	clone_size	cdr3_nt	cdr3_aa
TRBV4-2	17	TRBJ2-2	TRBD1	few	TGTGCCAGCAGCCAAACCCCCGGGACAGGAACCACCGGGGAGCTGTTTTTT	CASSQTPGTGTTGELFF
TRBV6-6	16	TRBJ1-2	-	few	TGTGCCAGCAGTGCCCCCCAAGGGGGGGGTAACTATGGCTACACCTTC	CASSAPQGGGNYGYTF
TRBV29-1	14	TRBJ2-3	TRBD2	many	TGCAGCGTTGGTCTAGCGGGGGCCCCCGATACGCAGTATTTT	CSVGLAGAPDTQYF
TRBV10-3	15	TRBJ1-2	-	-	TGTGCCACCTTAGACCCGGCGGGGTCTAACTATGGCTACACCTTC	CATLDPAGSNYGYTF
TRBV20-1	14	TRBJ1-1	-	few	TGCAGTGCTAGAGCAGCAGAACATAACACTGAAGCTTTCTTT	CSARAAEHNTEAFF
TRBV7-2	15	TRBJ2-1	TRBD1	few	TGTGCCAGCAGCCTGGGACAGGGGGCAGTCAATGAGCAGTTCTTC	CASSLGQGAVNEQFF
TRBV7-2	16	TRBJ2-7	-	few	TGTGCCAGCAGCCGAAATCGCCCTAGCGAACCCTACGAGCAGTACTTC	CASSRNRPSEPYEQYF
TRBV20-1	12	TRBJ2-1	-	few	TGCAGTGCTAGAGATGAGGGGTATGAGCAGTTCTTC	CSARDEGYEQFF
TRBV18	14	TRBJ1-2	TRBD1	-	TGTGCCAGCTCACCAGGACAGGCCACCTATGGCTACACCTTC	CASSPGQATYGYTF
TRBV5-6	15	TRBJ1-1	-	few	TGTGCCAGCAGCTTGGCGGCCAGGGGATACACTGAAGCTTTCTTT	CASSLAARGYTEAFF
TRBV25-1	15	TRBJ2-5	-	-	TGTGCCAGCAGCCCCGACCTGGGACAACAGGAGACCCAGTACTTC	CASSPDLGQQETQYF
TRBV10-3	14	TRBJ1-5	TRBD1	-	TGTGCCATCAGTGAGGGGACAGTAAATCAGCCCCAGCATTTT	CAISEGTVNQPQHF
TRBV28	14	TRBJ2-5	TRBD2	-	TGTGCCAGCTCCCAAGCGGGGGAGCAAGAGACCCAGTACTTC	CASSQAGEQETQYF
TRBV7-9	12	TRBJ2-5	-	-	TGTGCCAGCCGCGGGTTTGGTGAGACCCAGTACTTC	CASRGFGETQYF
TRBV7-9	15	TRBJ1-5	-	few	TGTGCCAGCAGCTTCACGGCAGGGGAAAATCAGCCCCAGCATTTT	CASSFTAGENQPQHF
TRBV7-3	13	TRBJ1-1	-	-	TGTGCCAGCAGCTCCCACATGAACACTGAAGCTTTCTTT	CASSSHMNTEAFF
TRBV12-3/TRBV12-4	14	TRBJ1-2	-	many	TGTGCCAGCAGTTTGGAGAGGACTCCGGGAGGCTACACCTTC	CASSLERTPGGYTF
TRBV14	14	TRBJ1-1	-	few	TGTGCCAGCAGCGCCCTTTACGGGGACACTGAAGCTTTCTTT	CASSALYGDTEAFF
TRBV14	13	TRBJ1-1	-	-	TGTGCCAGCAGCCATCTTGGGAGGGTCGACGCTTTCTTT	CASSHLGRVDAFF